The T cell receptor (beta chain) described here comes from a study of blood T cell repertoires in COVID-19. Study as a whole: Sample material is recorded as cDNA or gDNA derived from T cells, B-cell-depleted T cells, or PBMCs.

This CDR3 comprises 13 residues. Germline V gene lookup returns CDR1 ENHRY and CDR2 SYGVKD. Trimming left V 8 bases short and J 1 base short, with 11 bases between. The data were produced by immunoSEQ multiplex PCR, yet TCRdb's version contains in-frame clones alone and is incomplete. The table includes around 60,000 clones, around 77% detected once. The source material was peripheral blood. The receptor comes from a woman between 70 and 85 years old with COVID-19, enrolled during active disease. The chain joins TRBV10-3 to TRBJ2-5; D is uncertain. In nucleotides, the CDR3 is TGTGCCATCTCGTTGGCAACCCAAGAGACCCAGTACTTC. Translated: CAISLATQETQYF.